This T cell receptor (beta chain) was recovered during a study of low-dose radiotherapy and immunotherapy resistance in tumors. Study-wide background: On cycle 1 day 1, patients started four cycles of oral aspirin 300 mg daily.

The CDR3 contains 8 residues. Trimming pared 7 bases from V and 14 bases from J, leaving 10 bases between. From germline, CDR1 is SQVTM and CDR2 ANQGSEA. Time point given: before trial treatment. TCRs were put through roughly 19 PCR cycles of amplification with Phusion. A constant-region primer and the V-primer adapter served as the primer pair. TCRdb analysed the reads with MiXCR anew, one entry per CDR3 protein. The data contain about 50,000 distinct CDR3 sequences, about 12% of them seen just once; the ten biggest clones take up approximately 6.2%. This clonotype appeared many times. This clonotype was sampled from a female donor with ovarian cancer. The chain joins TRBV29-1 to TRBJ2-3, with no clear D. The source was PBMCs, collected before treatment. Written as DNA, the CDR3 is TGCAGCGCCCCGGTGGGGTATTTT. It encodes CSAPVGYF.